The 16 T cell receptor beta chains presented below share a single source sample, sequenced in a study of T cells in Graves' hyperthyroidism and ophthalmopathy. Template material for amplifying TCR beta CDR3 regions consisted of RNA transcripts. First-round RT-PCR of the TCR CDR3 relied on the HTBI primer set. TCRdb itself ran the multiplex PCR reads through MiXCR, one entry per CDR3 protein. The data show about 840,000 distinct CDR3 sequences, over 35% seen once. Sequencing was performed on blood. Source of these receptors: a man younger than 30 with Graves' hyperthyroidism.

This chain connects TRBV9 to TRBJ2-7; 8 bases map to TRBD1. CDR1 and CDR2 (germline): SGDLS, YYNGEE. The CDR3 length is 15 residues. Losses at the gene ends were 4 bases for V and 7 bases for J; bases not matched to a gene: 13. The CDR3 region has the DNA TGTGCCAGCAGCACCCGAACGGACAGGGCAGGGGAGCAGTACTTC. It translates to CASSTRTDRAGEQYF.

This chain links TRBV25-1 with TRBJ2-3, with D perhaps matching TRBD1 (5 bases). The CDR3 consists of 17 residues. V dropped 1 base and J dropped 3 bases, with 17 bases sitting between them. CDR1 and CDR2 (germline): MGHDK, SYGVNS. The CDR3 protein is CASSEFVAGIGTDTQYF. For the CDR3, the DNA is TGTGCCAGCAGTGAATTCGTCGCAGGGATAGGAACAGATACGCAGTATTTT. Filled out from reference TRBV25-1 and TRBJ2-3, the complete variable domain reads EADIYQTPRYLVIGTGKKITLECSQTMGHDKMYWYQQDPGMELHLIHYSYGVNSTEKGDLSSESTVSRIRTEHFPLTLESARPSHTSQYLCASSEFVAGIGTDTQYFGPGTRLTVL.

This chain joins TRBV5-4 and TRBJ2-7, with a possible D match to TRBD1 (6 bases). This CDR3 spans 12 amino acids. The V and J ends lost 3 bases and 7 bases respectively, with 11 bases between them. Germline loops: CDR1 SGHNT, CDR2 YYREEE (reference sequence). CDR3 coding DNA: TGTGCCAGCAGCTATTTACAGGGAGAGCAGTACTTC. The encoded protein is CASSYLQGEQYF.

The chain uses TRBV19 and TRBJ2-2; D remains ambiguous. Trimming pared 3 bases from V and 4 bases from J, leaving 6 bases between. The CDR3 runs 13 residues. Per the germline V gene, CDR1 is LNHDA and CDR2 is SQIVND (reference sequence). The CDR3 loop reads CASSILSTGELFF. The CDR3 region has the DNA TGTGCCAGTAGTATTTTAAGCACCGGGGAGCTGTTTTTT. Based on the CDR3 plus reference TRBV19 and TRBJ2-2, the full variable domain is DGGITQSPKYLFRKEGQNVTLSCEQNLNHDAMYWYRQDPGQGLRLIYYSQIVNDFQKGDIAEGYSVSREKKESFPLTVTSAQKNPTAFYLCASSILSTGELFFGEGSRLTVL.

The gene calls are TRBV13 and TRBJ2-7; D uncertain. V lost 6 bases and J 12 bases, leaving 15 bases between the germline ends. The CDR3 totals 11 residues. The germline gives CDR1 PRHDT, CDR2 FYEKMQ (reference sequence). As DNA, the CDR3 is TGTGCCAGCAGGTATAGAGACTCTTGGTACTTC. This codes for CASRYRDSWYF.

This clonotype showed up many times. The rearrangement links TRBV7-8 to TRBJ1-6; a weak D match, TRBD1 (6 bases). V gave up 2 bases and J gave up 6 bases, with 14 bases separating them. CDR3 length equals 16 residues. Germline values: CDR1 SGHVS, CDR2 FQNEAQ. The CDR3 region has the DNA TGTGCCAGCAGCTTAAGGTCCGGACAGAGTAATTCACCCCTCCACTTT. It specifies CASSLRSGQSNSPLHF. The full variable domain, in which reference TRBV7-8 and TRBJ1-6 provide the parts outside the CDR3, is GAGVSQSPRYKVAKRGQDVALRCDPISGHVSLFWYQQALGQGPEFLTYFQNEAQLDKSGLPSDRFFAERPEGSVSTLKIQRTQQEDSAVYLCASSLRSGQSNSPLHFGNGTRLTVT.

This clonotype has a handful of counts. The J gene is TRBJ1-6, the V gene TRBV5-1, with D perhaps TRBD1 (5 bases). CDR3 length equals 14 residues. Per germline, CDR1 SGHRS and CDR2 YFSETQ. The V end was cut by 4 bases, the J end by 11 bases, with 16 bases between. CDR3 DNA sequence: TGCGCCAGCAGCCCCCAGGTGGGGGTTCCACCCCTCCACTTT. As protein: CASSPQVGVPPLHF.

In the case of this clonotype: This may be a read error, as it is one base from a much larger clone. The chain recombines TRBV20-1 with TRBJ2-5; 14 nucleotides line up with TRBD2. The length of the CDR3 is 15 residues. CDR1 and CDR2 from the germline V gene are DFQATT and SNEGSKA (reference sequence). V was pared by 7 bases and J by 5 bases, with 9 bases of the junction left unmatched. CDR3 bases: TGCAGTGTCACGACTAGCGGGGGGGCTATGGAGACCCAGTACTTC. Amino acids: CSVTTSGGAMETQYF.

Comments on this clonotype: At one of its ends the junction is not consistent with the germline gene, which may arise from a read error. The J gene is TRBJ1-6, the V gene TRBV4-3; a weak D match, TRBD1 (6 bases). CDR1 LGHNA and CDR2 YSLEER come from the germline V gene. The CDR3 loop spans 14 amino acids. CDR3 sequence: CANSQEGGNSPLHF. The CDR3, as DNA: TGCGCCAACAGCCAAGAGGGGGGAAATTCACCCCTCCACTTT.

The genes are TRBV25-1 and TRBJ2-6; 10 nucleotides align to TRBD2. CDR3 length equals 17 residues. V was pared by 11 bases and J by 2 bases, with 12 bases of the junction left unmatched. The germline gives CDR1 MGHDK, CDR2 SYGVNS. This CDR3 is CAWRGEREGTGANVLTF. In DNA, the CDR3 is TGTGCCTGGAGGGGAGAGCGGGAGGGCACTGGGGCCAACGTCCTGACTTTC. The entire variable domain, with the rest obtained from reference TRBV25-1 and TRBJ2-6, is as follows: EADIYQTPRYLVIGTGKKITLECSQTMGHDKMYWYQQDPGMELHLIHYSYGVNSTEKGDLSSESTVSRIRTEHFPLTLESARPSHTSQYLCAWRGEREGTGANVLTFGAGSRLTVL.

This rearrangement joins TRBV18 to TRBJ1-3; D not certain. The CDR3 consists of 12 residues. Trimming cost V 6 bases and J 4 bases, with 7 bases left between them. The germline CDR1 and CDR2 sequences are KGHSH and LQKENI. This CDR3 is CASSALGNTIYF. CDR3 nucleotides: TGTGCCAGCTCGGCTCTGGGAAACACCATATATTTT.

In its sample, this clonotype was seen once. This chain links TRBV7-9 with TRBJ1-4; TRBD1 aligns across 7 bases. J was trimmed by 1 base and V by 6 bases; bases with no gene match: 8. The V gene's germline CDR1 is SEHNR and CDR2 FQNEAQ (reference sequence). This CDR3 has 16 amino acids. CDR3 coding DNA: TGTGCCAGCAGTCGAGGGGGCGTAAGAACTAATGAAAAACTGTTTTTT. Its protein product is CASSRGGVRTNEKLFF.

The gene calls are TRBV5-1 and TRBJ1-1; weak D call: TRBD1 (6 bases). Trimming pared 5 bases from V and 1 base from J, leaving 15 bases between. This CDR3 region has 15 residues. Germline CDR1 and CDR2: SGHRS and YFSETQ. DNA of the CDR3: TGCGCCAGCAGGCGTGAGCGGGGGGCGAACACTGAAGCTTTCTTT. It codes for CASRRERGANTEAFF.

Here the CDR3 reads CASSVGVSVTYEQYF. CDR3 in DNA: TGTGCCAGCAGCGTAGGGGTTAGCGTCACCTACGAGCAGTACTTC. The chain combines TRBV9 with TRBJ2-7, with D possibly matching TRBD2 (5 bases). CDR1 is SGDLS and CDR2 is YYNGEE in the germline V gene. V dropped 0 bases and J dropped 2 bases, with 12 bases sitting between them. The CDR3 is made up of 15 amino acids.

The CDR3 reads CASRTGSQPQYF. The CDR3 DNA reads as TGTGCCAGTAGGACAGGGTCTCAGCCCCAGTACTTC. This chain joins TRBV19 and TRBJ2-5, with 7 positions matching TRBD1. V shed 6 bases, J shed 9 bases, and the junction held 7 bases outside the gene matches. Germline CDR1 reads LNHDA; CDR2 reads SQIVND (reference sequence). The CDR3 spans 12 residues.

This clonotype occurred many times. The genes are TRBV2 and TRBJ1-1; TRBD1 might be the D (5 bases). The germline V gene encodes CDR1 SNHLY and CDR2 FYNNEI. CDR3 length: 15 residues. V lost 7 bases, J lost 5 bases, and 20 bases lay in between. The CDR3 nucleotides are TGTGCCAGCACCGGGGACCGACACGATGGTACTGAAGCTTTCTTT. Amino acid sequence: CASTGDRHDGTEAFF.